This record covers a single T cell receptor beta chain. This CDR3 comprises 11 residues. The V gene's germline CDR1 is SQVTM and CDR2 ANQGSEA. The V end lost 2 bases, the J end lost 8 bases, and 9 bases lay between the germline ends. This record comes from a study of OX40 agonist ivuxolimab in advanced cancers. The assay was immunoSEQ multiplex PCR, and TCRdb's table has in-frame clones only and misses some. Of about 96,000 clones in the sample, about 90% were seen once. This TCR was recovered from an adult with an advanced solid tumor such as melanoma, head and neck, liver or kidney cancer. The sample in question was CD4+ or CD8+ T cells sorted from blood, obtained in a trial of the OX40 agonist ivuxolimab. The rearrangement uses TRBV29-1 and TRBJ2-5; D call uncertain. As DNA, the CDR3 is TGCAGCGTTGAAATCGTAAAAACCCAGTACTTC. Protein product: CSVEIVKTQYF.